The rows below give T cell receptor beta chains drawn from one sample of a study of cytomegalovirus exposure and HLA in healthy donors. Sequencing used immunoSEQ multiplex PCR; TCRdb keeps in-frame clones, though not all of them. The data hold under 200,000 clones, with roughly 85% observed a single time. The sequenced material came from PBMCs. These receptor sequences come from a woman younger than 45 in good health and CMV-seronegative. Each CDR3 is given with its conserved first and last residue. A D gene is named only where the DNA matches it firmly. A clone size is listed for some rows: how often the clone was seen (once, few, many), or a class if it is expanded.

clone size: -
V gene: TRBV29-1
J gene: TRBJ2-2
D gene: -
CDR3 protein: CSVASLTGILGELFF
CDR3 DNA: TGCAGCGTTGCGTCATTAACAGGGATTTTAGGGGAGCTGTTTTTT

clone size: -
V gene: TRBV4-3
J gene: TRBJ1-3
D gene: -
CDR3 protein: CASSPGLGNTIYF
CDR3 DNA: TGCGCCAGCAGCCCGGGACTTGGAAACACCATATATTTT

clone size: -
V gene: TRBV30
J gene: TRBJ2-7
D gene: -
CDR3 protein: CAWSVNPREGSYEQYF
CDR3 DNA: TGTGCCTGGAGTGTAAACCCCAGGGAAGGGTCCTACGAGCAGTACTTC

clone size: -
V gene: TRBV11-2
J gene: TRBJ2-7
D gene: -
CDR3 protein: CASSLGTRIYEQYF
CDR3 DNA: TGTGCCAGCAGCTTAGGAACTAGGATCTACGAGCAGTACTTC

clone size: -
V gene: TRBV7-3
J gene: TRBJ2-1
D gene: -
CDR3 protein: CASSPTLSSYNEQFF
CDR3 DNA: TGTGCCAGCAGCCCCACGCTTAGCTCCTACAATGAGCAGTTCTTC

clone size: -
V gene: TRBV14
J gene: TRBJ2-7
D gene: -
CDR3 protein: CASSQGGSPSYEQYF
CDR3 DNA: TGTGCCAGCAGCCAAGGTGGGAGCCCTTCCTACGAGCAGTACTTC

clone size: -
V gene: TRBV6-6
J gene: TRBJ2-7
D gene: -
CDR3 protein: CASSAPAEIGEQYF
CDR3 DNA: TGTGCCAGCAGTGCCCCCGCGGAGATCGGCGAGCAGTACTTC

clone size: -
V gene: TRBV5-6
J gene: TRBJ1-4
D gene: -
CDR3 protein: CASSLYRVTATNEKLFF
CDR3 DNA: TGTGCCAGCAGCTTGTACAGGGTAACCGCAACTAATGAAAAACTGTTTTTT

clone size: -
V gene: TRBV9
J gene: TRBJ2-1
D gene: TRBD2
CDR3 protein: CASSPVGSGGAIGDEQFF
CDR3 DNA: TGTGCCAGCAGCCCCGTTGGTAGCGGGGGGGCCATTGGAGATGAGCAGTTCTTC

clone size: once
V gene: TRBV7-3
J gene: TRBJ1-1
D gene: TRBD1
CDR3 protein: CASSQIGQGVVNTEAFF
CDR3 DNA: TGTGCCAGCAGCCAAATAGGACAGGGGGTGGTGAACACTGAAGCTTTCTTT

clone size: -
V gene: TRBV9
J gene: TRBJ2-1
D gene: TRBD2
CDR3 protein: CASSQGLAGGSLNNEQFF
CDR3 DNA: TGTGCCAGCAGCCAGGGACTAGCGGGGGGTTCTTTAAACAATGAGCAGTTCTTC

clone size: -
V gene: TRBV6-1
J gene: TRBJ1-5
D gene: -
CDR3 protein: CASSEAGGGQPQHF
CDR3 DNA: TGTGCCAGCAGTGAAGCGGGGGGAGGTCAGCCCCAGCATTTT

clone size: -
V gene: TRBV14
J gene: TRBJ2-7
D gene: -
CDR3 protein: CASSQGRLAVLESQGYEQYF
CDR3 DNA: TGTGCCAGCAGCCAAGGTCGGTTGGCCGTGTTGGAATCTCAGGGATACGAGCAGTACTTC

clone size: -
V gene: TRBV19
J gene: TRBJ2-6
D gene: -
CDR3 protein: CASSTGGGANVLTF
CDR3 DNA: TGTGCCAGTAGTACAGGAGGAGGGGCCAACGTCCTGACTTTC

clone size: -
V gene: TRBV7-2
J gene: TRBJ1-6
D gene: -
CDR3 protein: CASSFPPSTGKKDSPLHF
CDR3 DNA: TGTGCCAGCAGCTTCCCACCCTCTACAGGGAAAAAGGATTCACCCCTCCACTTT

clone size: -
V gene: TRBV5-1
J gene: TRBJ1-1
D gene: -
CDR3 protein: CASTPGGSHTEAFF
CDR3 DNA: TGCGCCAGCACCCCTGGGGGGAGTCACACTGAAGCTTTCTTT

clone size: -
V gene: TRBV18
J gene: TRBJ1-1
D gene: -
CDR3 protein: CASSPTGNTEAFF
CDR3 DNA: TGTGCCAGCTCACCAACGGGGAACACTGAAGCTTTCTTT

clone size: -
V gene: TRBV5-6
J gene: TRBJ1-2
D gene: -
CDR3 protein: CASSLATGGGYTF
CDR3 DNA: TGTGCCAGCAGCTTGGCGACAGGAGGTGGCTACACCTTC

clone size: -
V gene: TRBV5-1
J gene: TRBJ2-2
D gene: TRBD1
CDR3 protein: CASSGDRFRTGELFF
CDR3 DNA: TGCGCCAGCAGCGGGGACAGATTCAGGACCGGGGAGCTGTTTTTT

clone size: few
V gene: TRBV27
J gene: TRBJ1-5
D gene: TRBD1
CDR3 protein: CASSPPTGINQPQHF
CDR3 DNA: TGTGCCAGCAGTCCACCGACAGGGATCAATCAGCCCCAGCATTTT

clone size: -
V gene: TRBV9
J gene: TRBJ2-7
D gene: TRBD2
CDR3 protein: CASSVAPSGGLAYYEQYF
CDR3 DNA: TGTGCCAGCAGCGTAGCCCCTAGCGGGGGCCTTGCCTACTACGAGCAGTACTTC

clone size: -
V gene: TRBV5-1
J gene: TRBJ2-7
D gene: -
CDR3 protein: CASSLALLSYEQYF
CDR3 DNA: TGCGCCAGCAGCTTGGCTCTTCTTTCCTACGAGCAGTACTTC

clone size: -
V gene: TRBV13
J gene: TRBJ1-2
D gene: -
CDR3 protein: CASSSTAYGYTF
CDR3 DNA: TGTGCCAGCAGCTCGACAGCATATGGCTACACCTTC

clone size: -
V gene: TRBV19
J gene: TRBJ2-3
D gene: TRBD2
CDR3 protein: CASSIERLSGGATDTQYF
CDR3 DNA: TGTGCCAGTAGTATAGAGAGGCTAAGCGGGGGGGCCACAGATACGCAGTATTTT

clone size: -
V gene: TRBV2
J gene: TRBJ1-5
D gene: -
CDR3 protein: CASRVQGYSNQPQHF
CDR3 DNA: TGTGCCAGCAGGGTACAGGGATATAGCAATCAGCCCCAGCATTTT

clone size: -
V gene: TRBV18
J gene: TRBJ2-5
D gene: TRBD2
CDR3 protein: CASSPPWASGIETQYF
CDR3 DNA: TGTGCCAGCTCACCACCGTGGGCTAGCGGGATAGAGACCCAGTACTTC

clone size: once
V gene: TRBV29-1
J gene: TRBJ1-1
D gene: -
CDR3 protein: CSGRRTQNTEAFF
CDR3 DNA: TGCAGCGGGAGACGGACACAGAACACTGAAGCTTTCTTT

clone size: -
V gene: TRBV9
J gene: TRBJ1-6
D gene: -
CDR3 protein: CASSVDRENSPLHF
CDR3 DNA: TGTGCCAGCAGCGTAGACAGGGAAAATTCACCCCTCCACTTT

clone size: once
V gene: TRBV28
J gene: TRBJ1-4
D gene: -
CDR3 protein: CASSTGGWVEKLFF
CDR3 DNA: TGTGCCAGCTCAACAGGCGGCTGGGTTGAAAAACTGTTTTTT

clone size: -
V gene: TRBV19
J gene: TRBJ2-3
D gene: TRBD2
CDR3 protein: CASSASTSSYLDTQYF
CDR3 DNA: TGTGCCAGTAGTGCATCGACTAGCAGCTACTTAGATACGCAGTATTTT

clone size: -
V gene: TRBV9
J gene: TRBJ2-1
D gene: TRBD2
CDR3 protein: CASSEGLAYNEQFF
CDR3 DNA: TGTGCCAGCAGCGAGGGACTAGCCTACAATGAGCAGTTCTTC

clone size: once
V gene: TRBV5-1
J gene: TRBJ2-3
D gene: TRBD2
CDR3 protein: CASSLGRTSGGTDTQYF
CDR3 DNA: TGCGCCAGCAGCTTGGGGAGGACTAGCGGGGGCACAGATACGCAGTATTTT

clone size: -
V gene: TRBV18
J gene: TRBJ1-4
D gene: -
CDR3 protein: CASSPLGAGGEKLFF
CDR3 DNA: TGTGCCAGCTCACCACTGGGGGCCGGAGGTGAAAAACTGTTTTTT

clone size: -
V gene: TRBV2
J gene: TRBJ2-7
D gene: TRBD1
CDR3 protein: CASKGQTHYEQYF
CDR3 DNA: TGTGCCAGCAAGGGACAGACCCACTACGAGCAGTACTTC

clone size: -
V gene: TRBV6-6
J gene: TRBJ1-5
D gene: -
CDR3 protein: CASSRQDSRQPQHF
CDR3 DNA: TGTGCCAGCAGTCGACAGGACTCCCGTCAGCCCCAGCATTTT

clone size: -
V gene: TRBV18
J gene: TRBJ2-3
D gene: TRBD2
CDR3 protein: CASSLAGSDTDTQYF
CDR3 DNA: TGTGCCAGCTCACTAGCGGGGAGTGACACAGATACGCAGTATTTT

clone size: -
V gene: TRBV6-5
J gene: TRBJ1-5
D gene: -
CDR3 protein: CASRSRGGENQPQHF
CDR3 DNA: TGTGCCAGCCGTAGCCGGGGGGGCGAGAATCAGCCCCAGCATTTT

clone size: -
V gene: TRBV15
J gene: TRBJ1-3
D gene: -
CDR3 protein: CATSRRESSGNTIYF
CDR3 DNA: TGTGCCACCAGCAGACGGGAATCCTCTGGAAACACCATATATTTT

clone size: -
V gene: TRBV30
J gene: TRBJ2-1
D gene: TRBD2
CDR3 protein: CAWAVLAETNEQFF
CDR3 DNA: TGTGCCTGGGCGGTCCTAGCGGAGACCAATGAGCAGTTCTTC

clone size: -
V gene: TRBV4-1
J gene: TRBJ2-3
D gene: TRBD2
CDR3 protein: CASSRGPSGRGWTDTQYF
CDR3 DNA: TGCGCCAGCAGCCGCGGCCCTAGCGGGAGGGGGTGGACAGATACGCAGTATTTT

clone size: few
V gene: TRBV7-9
J gene: TRBJ2-1
D gene: TRBD2
CDR3 protein: CASSGSGRTTNEQFF
CDR3 DNA: TGTGCCAGCAGCGGGAGCGGGAGAACAACAAATGAGCAGTTCTTC

clone size: -
V gene: TRBV7-9
J gene: TRBJ2-5
D gene: TRBD2
CDR3 protein: CASSRLAGGPRPDQETQYF
CDR3 DNA: TGTGCCAGCAGCCGACTAGCGGGGGGCCCACGACCAGACCAAGAGACCCAGTACTTC

clone size: -
V gene: TRBV5-6
J gene: TRBJ2-1
D gene: -
CDR3 protein: CASSSETRFAEQFF
CDR3 DNA: TGTGCCAGCAGCTCGGAGACTAGGTTTGCTGAGCAGTTCTTC

clone size: few
V gene: TRBV5-4
J gene: TRBJ2-7
D gene: -
CDR3 protein: CASSLEGGAAEQYF
CDR3 DNA: TGTGCCAGCAGCTTGGAAGGGGGGGCGGCCGAGCAGTACTTC

clone size: -
V gene: TRBV4-1
J gene: TRBJ2-1
D gene: TRBD2
CDR3 protein: CASSQTIDRGDEQFF
CDR3 DNA: TGCGCCAGCAGCCAAACTATTGACCGGGGGGATGAGCAGTTCTTC